The 5 T cell receptor beta chains reported below all come from one sample, sequenced in a study of immune heterogeneity within non-small cell lung tumors. Template was bulk tumor genomic DNA, around 600 ng per sample. Surgical sampling yielded several biopsies per primary tumor (spaced far apart). The study enrolled patients with untreated, newly diagnosed non-small cell lung cancer who underwent curative surgery. A first 10-cycle multiplex round used 32 V-gene and 13 J-gene primers on TCR beta CDR3. TCRdb itself ran the multiplex PCR reads through MiXCR, one entry per CDR3 protein. This sample yields around 20,000 distinct CDR3 sequences, of which around a quarter are seen a single time; less than 4% belongs to the top ten. The specimen was lung tumor tissue. These receptors all come from a man in his forties or fifties with non-small cell lung cancer.

This sequence joins TRBV7-2 and TRBJ2-1; D not resolved. Trimming pared 5 bases from V and 8 bases from J, leaving 7 bases between. CDR3 size: 11 residues. Germline-derived CDR1 and CDR2 are SGHTA and FQGNSA. The DNA of the CDR3 is TGTGCCAGCAGCGACATCTATGAGCAGTTCTTC. It encodes CASSDIYEQFF.

The table lists this clonotype with many counts. This chain links TRBV5-1 with TRBJ2-1; D is possibly TRBD2 (6 bases). This CDR3 spans 12 amino acids. V lost 4 bases and J lost 15, with 17 bases in between. CDR1 is SGHRS and CDR2 is YFSETQ in the germline V gene. CDR3 nucleotides: TGCGCCAGCAGCCCCGGGACTGAAACCCCGTTCTTC. As protein: CASSPGTETPFF.

The chain carries TRBV11-1 and TRBJ2-1; TRBD1 is a possible D gene (5 bases). The germline gives CDR1 SGHAT, CDR2 FQDESV (reference sequence). V lost 5 bases, J lost 2 bases, and 10 bases lay in between. The CDR3 extends over 14 amino acids. CDR3 sequence (DNA): TGTGCCAGCAGCCAGACAGTCACCTACAATGAGCAGTTCTTC. Protein sequence: CASSQTVTYNEQFF.

Concerning this clonotype: Mismatch with germline at one junction end may stem from a read error. V gene TRBV5-4 combines with J gene TRBJ1-1; D ambiguous. CDR3 length: 13 residues. Germline V gene lookup returns CDR1 SGHNT and CDR2 YYREEE (reference sequence). The CDR3 sequence is CANSLEQNTEAFF. In nucleotides, the CDR3 is TGTGCCAACAGCTTGGAGCAAAACACTGAAGCTTTCTTT.

The V and J genes are TRBV20-1 and TRBJ2-3; D gene unclear. The V gene lost 7 bases and the J gene lost 7 bases, with 12 bases spanning the gap. The CDR3 totals 11 residues. Germline V gives CDR1 DFQATT, CDR2 SNEGSKA (reference sequence). CDR3 loop: CSGPVLNTQYF. CDR3 sequence (DNA): TGCAGTGGTCCAGTTTTGAATACGCAGTATTTT.